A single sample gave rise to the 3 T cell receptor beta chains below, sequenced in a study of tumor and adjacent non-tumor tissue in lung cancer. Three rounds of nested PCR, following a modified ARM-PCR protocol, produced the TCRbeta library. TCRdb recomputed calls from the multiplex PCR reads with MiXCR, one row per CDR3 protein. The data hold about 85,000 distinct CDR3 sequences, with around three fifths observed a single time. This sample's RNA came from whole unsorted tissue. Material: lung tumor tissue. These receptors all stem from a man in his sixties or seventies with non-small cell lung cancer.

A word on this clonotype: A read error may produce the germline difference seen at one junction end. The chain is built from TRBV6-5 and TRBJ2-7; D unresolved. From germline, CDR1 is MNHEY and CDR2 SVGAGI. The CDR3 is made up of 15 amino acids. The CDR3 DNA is TGTGCCAGCGGTTACGTGGCAGTGGGTCTAAACGAGCAGTACTTC. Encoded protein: CASGYVAVGLNEQYF.

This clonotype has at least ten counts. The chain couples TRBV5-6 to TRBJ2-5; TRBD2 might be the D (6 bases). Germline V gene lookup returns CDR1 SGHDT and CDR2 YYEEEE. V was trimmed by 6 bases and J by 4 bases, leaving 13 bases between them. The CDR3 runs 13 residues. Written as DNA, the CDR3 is TGTGCCAGCACCAGTTGGGGGGTAGAGACCCAGTACTTC. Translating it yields CASTSWGVETQYF.

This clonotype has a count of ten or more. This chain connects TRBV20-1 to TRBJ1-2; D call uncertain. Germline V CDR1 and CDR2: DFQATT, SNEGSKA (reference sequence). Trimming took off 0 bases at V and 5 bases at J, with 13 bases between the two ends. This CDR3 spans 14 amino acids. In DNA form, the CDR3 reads TGCAGTGCTAGAGATTTGCGGCAGGATTATGGCTACACCTTC. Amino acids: CSARDLRQDYGYTF.